Shown below are 22 T cell receptor beta chains from a single sample sequenced in a study of OX40 agonist ivuxolimab in advanced cancers. The data were produced by immunoSEQ multiplex PCR, yet TCRdb's version contains in-frame clones alone and is incomplete. The table records 95,000 to 100,000 clones, 84% of them present only once. Here the sequenced sample was CD4+ or CD8+ T cells sorted from blood, taken in a trial of the OX40 agonist ivuxolimab. The source of these receptors is an adult with an advanced solid tumor such as melanoma, head and neck, liver or kidney cancer.

This chain uses TRBV12-5 with TRBJ2-4; 9 bases align to TRBD1. The V gene end was trimmed by 2 bases and the J gene end by 0 bases; junction bases not matched to a gene: 11. Looked up from germline, CDR1 is LGHNT and CDR2 is FRNRAP. The CDR3 is made up of 19 amino acids. For the CDR3, the DNA is TGTGCTAGTGGTTTGTTATTGGGGACAGGGTCGTTAGCCAAAAACATTCAGTACTTC. Translation gives CASGLLLGTGSLAKNIQYF.

This rearrangement joins TRBV7-3 to TRBJ2-2; D is ambiguous. This CDR3 spans 16 amino acids. Germline assignment: CDR1 SGHTA and CDR2 FQGTGA. Trimming cost V 4 bases and J 1 base, with 13 bases left between them. This CDR3 reads CASSSRGPLNTGELFF. The CDR3 region has the DNA TGTGCCAGCAGCTCTCGCGGACCGTTGAACACCGGGGAGCTGTTTTTT.

The rearrangement joins TRBV2 to TRBJ2-3; D is unresolved. The CDR3 covers 17 residues. The V end was cut by 6 bases, the J end by 1 base, with 20 bases between. The germline V gene has CDR1 SNHLY and CDR2 FYNNEI. The DNA for the CDR3 is TGTGCCAGCAGGGGCGTTTGGAGCCCCGGTGGCACAGATACGCAGTATTTT. Translating gives CASRGVWSPGGTDTQYF.

The sample holds a few counts of this clone. The chain employs TRBV6-5 and TRBJ1-2, with D maybe TRBD1 (6 bases). Trimming took 5 bases from V and 7 from J, leaving 8 bases between them. Germline CDR1 MNHEY, CDR2 SVGAGI. This CDR3 has 11 residues. CDR3 sequence (DNA): TGTGCCAGCAGTGACAGGCTTGGCTACACCTTC. Amino acids: CASSDRLGYTF.

The chain couples TRBV27 to TRBJ2-1, with 7 bases aligning to TRBD1. CDR3 size: 16 residues. Germline assignment: CDR1 MNHEY and CDR2 SMNVEV (reference sequence). V shed 0 bases, J shed 6 bases, and the junction held 8 bases outside the gene matches. The CDR3 loop reads CASSLSGRGTGNEQFF. The CDR3 DNA is TGTGCCAGCAGTTTATCGGGCAGGGGGACGGGCAATGAGCAGTTCTTC.

The J gene is TRBJ1-2, the V gene TRBV19; 8 nucleotides align to TRBD1. Germline assignment: CDR1 LNHDA and CDR2 SQIVND (reference sequence). The CDR3 runs 15 residues. Trimming took 6 bases from V and 2 from J; bases not matched to a gene: 8. CDR3 residues: CASRISGGGNYGYTF. Written as DNA, the CDR3 is TGTGCCAGTAGGATCTCAGGGGGCGGAAACTATGGCTACACCTTC.

The chain is built from TRBV4-3 and TRBJ2-7, with TRBD2 matching over 7 bases. The CDR3 runs to 16 residues. From germline, CDR1 is LGHNA and CDR2 YSLEER. With 0 bases clipped from V and 2 bases from J, the junction kept 7 bases outside the gene matches. The CDR3 loop is CASSQDLASGAYEQYF. The CDR3 nucleotides are TGCGCCAGCAGCCAAGATTTGGCTAGCGGAGCCTACGAGCAGTACTTC.

This clone was detected once. The rearrangement joins TRBV18 to TRBJ1-5; 7 bases line up with TRBD1. J was trimmed by 8 bases and V by 4 bases; bases with no gene match: 2. The germline gives CDR1 KGHSH, CDR2 LQKENI. The CDR3 has 12 amino acids. CDR3 in DNA: TGTGCCAGCTCACGTACAGGGGAGCCCCAGCATTTT. Amino acids: CASSRTGEPQHF.

This clone is a singleton in its sample. This same CDR3 is encoded by further DNA sequences in the sample. V is TRBV18 and J is TRBJ1-5; 8 bases match TRBD1. Per germline, CDR1 KGHSH and CDR2 LQKENI. The CDR3 runs 16 residues. The ends lost 6 bases at V and 1 base at J; junction bases unmatched: 8. CDR3: CASSPTGGGSNQPQHF. The CDR3 nucleotides are TGTGCCAGCTCTCCCACAGGGGGTGGAAGCAATCAGCCCCAGCATTTT. The full variable domain, completed using reference TRBV18 and TRBJ1-5, is NAGVMQNPRHLVRRRGQEARLRCSPMKGHSHVYWYRQLPEEGLKFMVYLQKENIIDESGMPKERFSAEFPKEGPSILRIQQVVRGDSAAYFCASSPTGGGSNQPQHFGDGTRLSIL.

The J gene is TRBJ2-3, the V gene TRBV6-6; TRBD2 might be the D (7 bases). Per germline, CDR1 MNHNY and CDR2 SVGAGI (reference sequence). The CDR3 covers 16 residues. Trimming took off 4 bases at V and 0 bases at J, with 14 bases between the two ends. As DNA, the CDR3 is TGTGCCAGCAGTTCCCCACGGGGGGCTAGCACAGATACGCAGTATTTT. Residues: CASSSPRGASTDTQYF.

This rearrangement joins TRBV9 to TRBJ1-1; 7 bases map to TRBD1. The CDR3 loop spans 12 amino acids. V was clipped by 0 bases and J by 9 bases; unmatched bases: 2. CDR1 SGDLS and CDR2 YYNGEE come from the germline V gene. In DNA, the CDR3 is TGTGCCAGCAGCGTAGGACAGGGTAAAGCTTTCTTT. Translation gives CASSVGQGKAFF.

The chain links TRBV11-2 to TRBJ2-3; D is possibly TRBD2 (6 bases). V lost 2 bases to trimming and J lost 6 bases, with 24 bases between them. CDR1 is SGHAT and CDR2 is FQNNGV in the germline V gene. The CDR3 covers 18 residues. The CDR3 is CASSLSSGTGEVGDTQYF. CDR3 nucleotides: TGTGCCAGCAGCTTAAGCTCGGGGACTGGAGAGGTAGGGGATACGCAGTATTTT.

The gene calls are TRBV7-9 and TRBJ2-7; TRBD2 matches 10 bases. The germline V gene has CDR1 SEHNR and CDR2 FQNEAQ (reference sequence). CDR3 length: 18 residues. V lost 5 bases to trimming and J lost 7 bases; unmatched junction nucleotides: 20. This CDR3 reads CASSRLASGGPRAGEQYF. In DNA, the CDR3 is TGTGCCAGCAGCCGGCTGGCTAGCGGGGGCCCCCGAGCGGGAGAGCAGTACTTC.

V is TRBV7-8 and J is TRBJ2-7, with D tentatively TRBD2 (6 bases). With 3 bases removed from V and 4 bases from J, the gap between germline ends came to 10 bases. This CDR3 spans 13 amino acids. CDR1 is SGHVS and CDR2 is FQNEAQ in the germline V gene. The CDR3 bases are TGTGCCAGCAGCTTCCGGAGCGGGTACGAGCAGTACTTC. This sequence encodes CASSFRSGYEQYF.

This clone showed up just once. The chain recombines TRBV6-1 with TRBJ1-5; D call uncertain. Deletions cut 3 bases from V and 4 bases from J, with 4 bases between. The CDR3 has 12 amino acids. In germline, CDR1 is MNHNS, CDR2 SASEGT. Here the CDR3 reads CASSDGNQPQHF. CDR3 in DNA: TGTGCCAGCAGTGACGGGAATCAGCCCCAGCATTTT.

The rearrangement joins TRBV19 to TRBJ1-1; D is uncertain. Germline lookup yields CDR1 LNHDA and CDR2 SQIVND (reference sequence). This CDR3 spans 15 amino acids. V lost 5 bases and J 0 bases, leaving 13 bases between the germline ends. Here the CDR3 DNA reads TGTGCCAGTAGTGTCCTCCCGGGCCTGAACACTGAAGCTTTCTTT. Protein: CASSVLPGLNTEAFF.

The chain uses TRBV6-4 and TRBJ1-6, with D unclear. Looked up from germline, CDR1 is MRHNA and CDR2 is SNTAGT. The CDR3 loop spans 14 amino acids. V was trimmed by 2 bases and J by 5 bases, leaving 7 bases between them. The CDR3 here is CASSDRQNNSPLHF. CDR3 bases: TGTGCCAGCAGTGACCGGCAGAATAATTCACCCCTCCACTTT.

V usage is TRBV9 and J usage is TRBJ2-6, with TRBD1 as a possible D gene (5 bases). Between the trimmed V and J ends, which lost 2 bases and 2 bases, there was a span of 11 bases. The CDR3 totals 16 residues. CDR1 and CDR2 from the germline V gene are SGDLS and YYNGEE. CDR3 loop: CASSVGSGTGANVLTF. Written as DNA, the CDR3 is TGTGCCAGCAGCGTTGGTTCAGGGACTGGGGCCAACGTCCTGACTTTC.

V and J are TRBV4-3 and TRBJ2-3, with D perhaps given as TRBD1 or TRBD2 (5 bases each). The CDR3 sequence is 17 residues long. Germline assignment: CDR1 LGHNA and CDR2 YSLEER. The germline V and J ends were trimmed by 1 base and 2 bases, with 16 bases remaining between them. CDR3 loop: CASSQVYRDPPTDTQYF. CDR3 coding DNA: TGCGCCAGCAGCCAAGTGTACCGGGACCCACCCACAGATACGCAGTATTTT.

V is TRBV7-2 and J is TRBJ2-7; TRBD1 matches at 7 bases. Per germline, CDR1 SGHTA and CDR2 FQGNSA. Unmatched junction bases numbered 10, after V lost 5 bases and J lost 3 bases. This CDR3 region has 15 residues. The CDR3 is CASSPEGAPYYEQYF. In nucleotides, the CDR3 is TGTGCCAGCAGCCCAGAGGGGGCACCTTACTACGAGCAGTACTTC.

V is TRBV10-3 and J is TRBJ2-1; D call uncertain. V lost 3 bases to trimming and J lost 0 bases, with 9 bases between them. This CDR3 region has 15 residues. Germline assignment: CDR1 ENHRY and CDR2 SYGVKD. CDR3 bases: TGTGCCATCAGTGATACTTCGGGCTCCTACAATGAGCAGTTCTTC. It yields the protein CAISDTSGSYNEQFF.

The chain is built from TRBV2 and TRBJ2-1; 7 nucleotides match TRBD1. The junction had 9 bases not matched to a gene; V was cut back by 6 bases and J by 4 bases. Per the germline V gene, CDR1 is SNHLY and CDR2 is FYNNEI. The length of the CDR3 is 15 residues. As DNA, the CDR3 is TGTGCCAGCAGAGGGGACAGTGCGGATTACAATGAGCAGTTCTTC. The encoded protein is CASRGDSADYNEQFF.